Listed here are 27 T cell receptor beta chains from one sample, sequenced in a study of blood T cells in healthy people across ages. Combining a sample-barcoded 5' primer with a J-beta primer mix, a second PCR ran for roughly 7 to 11 cycles. TCRdb re-called the 5' RACE reads with MiXCR, one entry per CDR3 protein. There are 1.2 million to 1.5 million distinct CDR3 sequences in the sample; approximately 40% occur only once, and 7% to 9.5% lies in the top ten. Sequencing input: blood. These receptors were obtained from a woman aged 18-29 years in good health.

The chain combines TRBV2 with TRBJ1-1; D remains unclear. From germline, CDR1 is SNHLY and CDR2 FYNNEI. The CDR3 is 12 residues long. V dropped 7 bases and J dropped 4 bases, with 10 bases sitting between them. For the CDR3, the DNA is TGTGCCAGCAAAGTGGAGACCACTGAAGCTTTCTTT. It yields the protein CASKVETTEAFF.

This chain connects TRBV5-1 to TRBJ2-2; the D gene could be TRBD1 or TRBD2 (5 bases each). The CDR3 is 13 residues long. Trimming shortened V by 4 bases and J by 7 bases, and 11 bases separated the two germline ends. Germline V gene data show CDR1 as SGHRS and CDR2 as YFSETQ. CDR3 nucleotides: TGCGCCAGCAGCGAAGGGACGTACGGGGAGCTGTTTTTT. It codes for CASSEGTYGELFF.

V gene TRBV6-5 combines with J gene TRBJ2-1; 7 bases map to TRBD2. The germline gives CDR1 MNHEY, CDR2 SVGAGI. The CDR3 spans 15 residues. Germline trimming cut 5 bases from V and 8 bases from J; bases unmatched to any gene: 12. The CDR3: CASSRMGGSVDEQFF. CDR3 DNA: TGTGCCAGCAGTCGTATGGGCGGGAGTGTGGATGAGCAGTTCTTC.

The genes are TRBV3-1 and TRBJ2-7, with D unclear. Trimming shortened V by 3 bases and J by 0 bases, and 18 bases separated the two germline ends. The CDR3 runs to 17 residues. CDR1 LGHDT and CDR2 YNNKEL come from the germline V gene (reference sequence). CDR3 residues: CASSHKPPTGYSYEQYF. The DNA for the CDR3 is TGTGCCAGCAGCCATAAGCCCCCAACGGGCTACTCCTACGAGCAGTACTTC.

There are a few counts of this clonotype. This chain links TRBV6-2 or TRBV6-3 with TRBJ2-1, with D uncertain. Germline assignment: CDR1 MNHEY and CDR2 SVGEGT. The CDR3 consists of 12 residues. V lost 7 bases and J lost 3, with 7 bases in between. The CDR3 spells CASTQNYNEQFF. The CDR3 nucleotides are TGTGCCAGCACCCAGAACTACAATGAGCAGTTCTTC.

Many counts were recorded for this clonotype. The genes are TRBV29-1 and TRBJ1-2, with 7 bases fitting TRBD1. Trimming at V came to 5 bases and at J to 2 bases, leaving 5 bases not matched to a gene. CDR3 size: 13 residues. The germline V gene encodes CDR1 SQVTM and CDR2 ANQGSEA. Written as DNA, the CDR3 is TGCAGCGTTCACACAGGGGCCAACTATGGCTACACCTTC. As protein: CSVHTGANYGYTF.

The CDR3 nucleotides are TGCGCCAGCAGCTTCGGTCCAGAGGACTATGGCTACACCTTC. Its protein is CASSFGPEDYGYTF. The chain recombines TRBV5-1 with TRBJ1-2; unclear D gene. Trimming took 2 bases from V and 3 from J, leaving 11 bases between them. From germline, CDR1 is SGHRS and CDR2 YFSETQ. The CDR3 is 14 residues long.

There are a few counts of this clonotype. The CDR3 loop is CAISESSSGRENEQFF. The CDR3 DNA reads as TGTGCCATCAGTGAGTCGTCTAGCGGGAGAGAGAATGAGCAGTTCTTC. J is TRBJ2-1 and V is TRBV10-3, with 10 bases matching TRBD2. CDR1 and CDR2 (germline): ENHRY, SYGVKD. V gave up 0 bases and J gave up 7 bases; unmatched junction bases: 6. The CDR3 totals 16 residues.

In its sample, this clonotype was seen a few times. This rearrangement joins TRBV11-2 to TRBJ1-1; TRBD1 might be the D (5 bases). Germline loops: CDR1 SGHAT, CDR2 FQNNGV. Trimming cost V 5 bases and J 6 bases, with 19 bases left between them. The length of the CDR3 is 15 residues. CDR3 protein: CASSARDPGDAEAFF. The DNA for the CDR3 is TGTGCCAGCAGCGCGAGAGACCCGGGGGACGCTGAAGCTTTCTTT.

V usage is TRBV20-1 and J usage is TRBJ2-4; TRBD2 agrees at 10 bases. This CDR3 contains 14 residues. From germline, CDR1 is DFQATT and CDR2 SNEGSKA (reference sequence). The junction had 2 bases not matched to a gene; V was cut back by 1 base and J by 5 bases. The CDR3 loop is CSARGGTSENIQYF. The CDR3 nucleotides are TGCAGTGCTAGAGGGGGGACTAGCGAAAACATTCAGTACTTC.

The J gene is TRBJ1-3, the V gene TRBV7-3, with TRBD1 as a possible D gene (6 bases). Trimming cost V 5 bases and J 3 bases, with 20 bases left between them. Germline-derived CDR1 and CDR2 are SGHTA and FQGTGA. This CDR3 comprises 17 residues. DNA for the CDR3: TGTGCCAGCAGCCCGGGCCAACTTACAGGGAGTGGAAACACCATATATTTT. This sequence encodes CASSPGQLTGSGNTIYF.

This chain uses TRBV29-1 with TRBJ1-2; TRBD1 matches at 8 bases. Looked up from germline, CDR1 is SQVTM and CDR2 is ANQGSEA. There are 12 residues in the CDR3. J lost 3 bases, V lost 8 bases, and 5 bases had no gene match. The CDR3 sequence: CSSGQGDYGYTF. The CDR3 nucleotides read TGCAGCAGCGGACAGGGCGACTATGGCTACACCTTC.

The chain carries TRBV19 and TRBJ2-3; TRBD2 is a possible D gene (6 bases). The CDR3 is 15 residues long. Germline V CDR1 and CDR2: LNHDA, SQIVND (reference sequence). Trimming took off 5 bases at V and 5 bases at J, with 17 bases between the two ends. CDR3 sequence: CASSVSTPGVDTQYF. In nucleotides, the CDR3 is TGTGCCAGTAGTGTGTCCACTCCGGGGGTAGATACGCAGTATTTT.

V is TRBV19 and J is TRBJ2-3; a weak D match, TRBD2 (6 bases). Germline CDR1 LNHDA, CDR2 SQIVND (reference sequence). Trimming left V 10 bases short and J 4 bases short, with 21 bases between. CDR3 length: 15 residues. CDR3 in amino acids: CATTPTGLSADTQYF. The CDR3 region has the DNA TGTGCCACTACGCCCACGGGACTCTCGGCAGATACGCAGTATTTT.

The chain links TRBV4-1 to TRBJ2-1, with 7 positions matching TRBD2. Germline CDR1 and CDR2: MGHRA and YSYEKL. The CDR3 is made up of 16 amino acids. Trimming at V came to 2 bases and at J to 9 bases, leaving 13 bases not matched to a gene. The CDR3 sequence: CASSQPLAVNRGEQFF. The CDR3 coding sequence is TGCGCCAGCAGCCAACCCCTAGCGGTCAACCGGGGTGAGCAGTTCTTC.

This chain uses TRBV12-3 or TRBV12-4 with TRBJ2-3; D is uncertain. The CDR3 has 15 amino acids. The V gene lost 5 bases and the J gene lost 0 bases, with 12 bases spanning the gap. The DNA for the CDR3 is TGTGCCAGCAGTGTAGGAAGGCAGAGCACAGATACGCAGTATTTT. Its protein is CASSVGRQSTDTQYF.

This clonotype was counted only a few times. The chain carries TRBV7-9 and TRBJ1-2, with D possibly being TRBD1 (6 bases). CDR1 is SEHNR and CDR2 is FQNEAQ in the germline V gene (reference sequence). The CDR3 loop spans 12 amino acids. Trimming removed 6 bases at V and 6 bases at J, with 11 bases between. CDR3 amino acids: CASRLQGHGYTF. The CDR3 nucleotides are TGTGCCAGCAGGTTACAGGGACATGGCTACACCTTC.

This clonotype was counted ten times or more. The rearrangement links TRBV4-2 to TRBJ1-1; D is undetermined. V was clipped by 4 bases and J by 4 bases, with 10 bases between them. The CDR3 runs to 13 residues. Per germline, CDR1 LGHNA and CDR2 YNFKEQ. DNA of the CDR3: TGTGCCAGCAGCCGTACCGGGAGCACTGAAGCTTTCTTT. This encodes CASSRTGSTEAFF.

V and J are TRBV5-6 and TRBJ2-1, with D maybe TRBD2 (5 bases). This CDR3 is built from 14 residues. CDR1 is SGHDT and CDR2 is YYEEEE in the germline V gene. V gave up 3 bases and J gave up 15 bases, with 22 bases separating them. The CDR3: CASSSLPTTLSTFF. Here the CDR3 DNA reads TGTGCCAGCAGCTCCCTCCCGACTACCTTATCGACGTTCTTC. The variable domain in full, completed from reference TRBV5-6 and TRBJ2-1, reads DAGVTQSPTHLIKTRGQQVTLRCSPKSGHDTVSWYQQALGQGPQFIFQYYEEEERQRGNFPDRFSGHQFPNYSSELNVNALLLGDSALYLCASSSLPTTLSTFFGPGTRLTVL.

This clonotype appeared a few times. The chain has TRBV4-1 and TRBJ2-3; no firm D call. Per germline, CDR1 MGHRA and CDR2 YSYEKL. V was cut by 5 bases and J by 4 bases, with 19 bases left in between. This CDR3 region has 16 residues. The CDR3 region has the DNA TGCGCCAGCAGCGAGCCGACCCGTCGGGTTGCAGATACGCAGTATTTT. Protein: CASSEPTRRVADTQYF.

J is TRBJ2-3 and V is TRBV7-8; D is unclear. Germline CDR1 SGHVS, CDR2 FQNEAQ. The germline V and J ends were trimmed by 1 base and 5 bases, with 13 bases remaining between them. CDR3 size: 15 residues. The CDR3 bases are TGTGCCAGCAGCTTAGATCCGATATTAGGAGATACGCAGTATTTT. Protein product: CASSLDPILGDTQYF.

There are a few counts of this clonotype. The rearrangement uses TRBV6-5 and TRBJ2-7; 8 positions agree with TRBD1. V trimming: 7 bases; J trimming: 7 bases; junction bases outside the gene matches: 6. Germline lookup yields CDR1 MNHEY and CDR2 SVGAGI. The CDR3 runs to 12 residues. In nucleotides, the CDR3 is TGTGCCAGCACCGGGACAGGTGTGGAGCAGTACTTC. This sequence encodes CASTGTGVEQYF.

This clonotype was seen only a few times. V and J are TRBV10-3 and TRBJ2-2; the D gene is possibly TRBD2 (6 bases). V dropped 4 bases and J dropped 3 bases, with 12 bases sitting between them. Germline V lookup: CDR1 ENHRY, CDR2 SYGVKD. CDR3 length equals 15 residues. The CDR3 loop reads CAISVSGDYTGELFF. The CDR3 DNA is TGTGCCATCAGTGTTTCGGGGGACTACACCGGGGAGCTGTTTTTT.

Comment on this clonotype: A read error may account for a junction end that differs from germline. The chain has TRBV20-1 and TRBJ1-1, with D possibly matching TRBD1 (5 bases). There are 12 residues in the CDR3. Germline CDR1 DFQATT, CDR2 SNEGSKA (reference sequence). The DNA for the CDR3 is TGCAGTGCTAGAGCAATGGGGGGTGAACCTTTCTTT. Translating gives CSARAMGGEPFF.

This chain uses TRBV7-9 with TRBJ2-2; D is perhaps TRBD1 or TRBD2 (6 bases each). The CDR3 loop spans 15 amino acids. Germline V lookup: CDR1 SEHNR, CDR2 FQNEAQ (reference sequence). Trimming left V 11 bases short and J 4 bases short, with 20 bases between. CDR3 in amino acids: CAAFDTGAVTGELFF. CDR3 sequence (DNA): TGTGCCGCCTTCGACACGGGGGCGGTCACCGGGGAGCTGTTTTTT.

This clonotype was seen a few times. This rearrangement joins TRBV6-6 to TRBJ2-7; 11 positions agree with TRBD2. The CDR3 covers 15 residues. The germline V gene encodes CDR1 MNHNY and CDR2 SVGAGI (reference sequence). Trimming at V came to 5 bases and at J to 0 bases, leaving 3 bases not matched to a gene. In DNA, the CDR3 is TGTGCCAGCAGTACGGGACTAGCGGCCTCCTACGAGCAGTACTTC. As protein: CASSTGLAASYEQYF.

V is TRBV5-4 and J is TRBJ2-6; tentative D call: TRBD1 (6 bases). Germline V gene sequence: CDR1 SGHNT, CDR2 YYREEE (reference sequence). This CDR3 contains 16 residues. V shed 3 bases and J shed 0 bases, with 10 bases lying between them. CDR3 nucleotide sequence: TGTGCCAGCAGCTCCGTAGGGGGCTCTGGGGCCAACGTCCTGACTTTC. Protein product: CASSSVGGSGANVLTF.